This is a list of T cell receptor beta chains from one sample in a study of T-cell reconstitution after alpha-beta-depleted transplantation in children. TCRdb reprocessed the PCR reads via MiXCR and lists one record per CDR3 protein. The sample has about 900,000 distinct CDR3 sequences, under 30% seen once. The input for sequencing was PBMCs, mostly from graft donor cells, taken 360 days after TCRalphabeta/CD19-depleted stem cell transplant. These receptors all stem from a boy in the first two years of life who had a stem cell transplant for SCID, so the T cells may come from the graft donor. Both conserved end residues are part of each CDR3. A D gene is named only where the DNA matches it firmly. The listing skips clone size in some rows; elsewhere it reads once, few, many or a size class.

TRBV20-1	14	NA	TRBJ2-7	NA	CSASGPGRPYEQYF	TGCAGTGCTAGCGGTCCGGGACGACCGTACGAGCAGTACTTC
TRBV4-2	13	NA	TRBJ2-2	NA	CASSQAPPGELFF	TGTGCCAGCAGCCAAGCCCCACCCGGGGAGCTGTTTTTT
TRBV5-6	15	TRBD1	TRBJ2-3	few	CASSPTGGGSDTQYF	TGTGCCAGCAGCCCGACAGGGGGGGGTTCAGATACGCAGTATTTT
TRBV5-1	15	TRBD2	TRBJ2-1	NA	CASSLVTGGYNEQFF	TGCGCCAGCAGCTTGGTAACGGGGGGGTACAATGAGCAGTTCTTC
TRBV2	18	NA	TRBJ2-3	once	CASSVSRESGTRTDTQYF	TGTGCCAGCAGTGTCTCGAGGGAGAGCGGGACACGCACAGATACGCAGTATTTT
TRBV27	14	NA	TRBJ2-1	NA	CASSPNGLLDPWSF	TGTGCCAGCAGTCCTAACGGACTCCTCGACCCGTGGTCCTTC
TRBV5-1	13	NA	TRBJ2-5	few	CASSLLKQETQYF	TGCGCCAGCAGCTTACTCAAGCAAGAGACCCAGTACTTC
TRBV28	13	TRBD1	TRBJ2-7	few	CASFDRGPSEQYF	TGTGCCAGCTTCGACAGGGGCCCCTCCGAGCAGTACTTC
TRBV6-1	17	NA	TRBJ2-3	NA	CASSDRPGTPGPDTQYF	TGTGCCAGCAGTGACCGCCCCGGGACCCCGGGGCCAGATACGCAGTATTTT
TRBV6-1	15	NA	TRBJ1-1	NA	CASSAPARANTEAFF	TGTGCCAGCAGTGCCCCGGCAAGGGCAAATACTGAAGCTTTCTTT
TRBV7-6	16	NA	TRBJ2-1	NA	CASSSQGAAGNFEQFF	TGTGCCAGCAGCTCTCAAGGGGCCGCCGGTAATTTTGAGCAGTTCTTC
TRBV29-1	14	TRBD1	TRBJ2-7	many	CSVRQGQGVYEQYF	TGCAGCGTTCGACAGGGACAGGGCGTCTACGAGCAGTACTTC
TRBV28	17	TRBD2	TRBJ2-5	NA	CASSLYYRGEYQETQYF	TGTGCCAGCAGTTTATATTACCGGGGGGAGTACCAAGAGACCCAGTACTTC
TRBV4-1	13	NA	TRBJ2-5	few	CASSQVTRETQYF	TGCGCCAGCAGCCAAGTAACTAGAGAGACCCAGTACTTC
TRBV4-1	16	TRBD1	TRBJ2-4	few	CASSLTGGRAKNIQYF	TGCGCCAGCAGCCTGACAGGGGGCCGAGCCAAAAACATTCAGTACTTC
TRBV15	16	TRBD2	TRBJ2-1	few	CATSRDYGGGGNEQFF	TGTGCCACCAGCAGAGATTACGGGGGGGGAGGCAATGAGCAGTTCTTC
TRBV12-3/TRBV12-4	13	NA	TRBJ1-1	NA	CASSSKGLLEAFF	TGTGCCAGCAGCTCTAAGGGGCTCCTCGAAGCTTTCTTT
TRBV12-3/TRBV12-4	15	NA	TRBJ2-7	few	CASSWSDGPYYEQYF	TGTGCCAGCAGTTGGTCCGACGGGCCCTACTACGAGCAGTACTTC
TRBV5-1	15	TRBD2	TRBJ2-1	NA	CASSPGLASNNEQFF	TGCGCCAGCAGCCCGGGACTAGCGAGTAACAATGAGCAGTTCTTC
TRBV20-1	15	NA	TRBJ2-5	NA	CSARDYTWLQETQYF	TGCAGTGCTAGAGATTACACCTGGCTTCAAGAGACCCAGTACTTC
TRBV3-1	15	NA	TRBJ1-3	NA	CASSQVYGDGNTIYF	TGTGCCAGCAGCCAAGTTTACGGTGATGGAAACACCATATATTTT
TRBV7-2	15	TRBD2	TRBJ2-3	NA	CASSLAAGVSDTQYF	TGTGCCAGCAGCTTAGCGGCGGGGGTTTCAGATACGCAGTATTTT
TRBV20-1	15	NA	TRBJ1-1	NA	CSARGWMGRNTEAFF	TGCAGTGCTAGAGGCTGGATGGGTAGGAACACTGAAGCTTTCTTT
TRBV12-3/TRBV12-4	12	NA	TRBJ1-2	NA	CASSDQAYGYTF	TGTGCCAGCAGTGATCAGGCCTATGGCTACACCTTC
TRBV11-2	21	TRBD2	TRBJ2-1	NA	CASSLDGRTSGGPNSYNEQFF	TGTGCCAGCAGCTTAGATGGTCGGACTAGCGGGGGACCTAATTCTTACAATGAGCAGTTCTTC
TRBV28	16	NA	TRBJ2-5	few	CASSLSPSGVLGAQYF	TGTGCCAGCAGTTTATCCCCGTCGGGGGTGCTTGGGGCCCAGTACTTC
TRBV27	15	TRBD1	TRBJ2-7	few	CASSSTGTGGHEQYF	TGTGCCAGCAGTTCCACCGGGACAGGGGGCCACGAGCAGTACTTC
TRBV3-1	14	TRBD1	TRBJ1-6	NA	CASSLRTGWEPLHF	TGTGCCAGCAGCCTCCGGACAGGGTGGGAACCCCTCCACTTT
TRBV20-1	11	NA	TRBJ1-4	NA	CSANARPMLFF	TGCAGTGCTAACGCGAGGCCTATGCTGTTTTTT
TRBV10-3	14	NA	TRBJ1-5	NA	CATGSGGTLQPQHF	TGTGCCACAGGATCCGGGGGCACACTACAGCCCCAGCATTTT
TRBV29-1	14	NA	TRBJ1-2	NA	CSVERPGIRYGYTF	TGCAGCGTTGAACGCCCAGGGATCCGCTATGGCTACACCTTC
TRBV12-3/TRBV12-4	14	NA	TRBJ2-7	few	CASSLSTLNYEQYF	TGTGCCAGCAGTTTGTCGACTTTAAACTACGAGCAGTACTTC
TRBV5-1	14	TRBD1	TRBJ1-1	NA	CASSFSYRGTEAFF	TGCGCCAGCAGCTTTTCTTACAGGGGCACTGAAGCTTTCTTT
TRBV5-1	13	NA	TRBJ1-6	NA	CASSLVRNSPLHF	TGCGCCAGCAGCTTGGTCAGGAATTCACCCCTCCACTTT
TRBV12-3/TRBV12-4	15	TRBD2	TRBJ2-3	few	CASHPGLAKDHTQYF	TGTGCCAGTCACCCCGGACTAGCGAAGGATCATACGCAGTATTTT
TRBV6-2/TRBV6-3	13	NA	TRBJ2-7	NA	CASSYWGKYEQYF	TGTGCCAGCAGTTATTGGGGGAAATACGAGCAGTACTTC
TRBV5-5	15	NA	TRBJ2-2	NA	CASSLVVGSTGELFF	TGTGCCAGCAGCTTGGTGGTCGGAAGCACCGGGGAGCTGTTTTTT
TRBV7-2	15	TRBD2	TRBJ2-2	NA	CASSSGLGRGRELFF	TGTGCCAGCAGCTCCGGACTAGGGAGGGGCCGGGAGCTGTTTTTT
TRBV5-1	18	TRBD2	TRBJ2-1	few	CASSLGTSGVLTINEQFF	TGCGCCAGCAGCTTGGGGACTAGCGGGGTATTAACGATCAATGAGCAGTTCTTC
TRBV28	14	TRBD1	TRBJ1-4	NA	CASSIPGQGKKLFF	TGTGCCAGCAGTATACCGGGACAGGGGAAGAAACTGTTTTTT
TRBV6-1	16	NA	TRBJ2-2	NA	CASSEAYGAGTGELFF	TGTGCCAGCAGTGAGGCGTATGGGGCGGGCACCGGGGAGCTGTTTTTT